The 19 T cell receptor beta chains given below trace back to one sample, sequenced in a study of post-analysis software for immune sequencing data. Study-level findings and limits: TRBV segments more frequent in patients than in controls numbered about five and included TRBV5-6, TRBV5-1 and TRBV20-1.

These TCRs' antigens remain unknown. The TCR beta cDNA libraries contained unique molecular identifiers. TCRdb independently ran MiXCR on the PCR reads; one entry per CDR3 protein. The sample has 650,000 to 900,000 distinct CDR3 sequences, about 45% seen once. Sequencing was done on a sample of blood. The receptors come from a girl under 18 with multiple sclerosis.

J is TRBJ1-6 and V is TRBV30; D uncertain. V lost 2 bases and J 1 base, leaving 15 bases between the germline ends. Per the germline V gene, CDR1 is GTSNPN and CDR2 is SVGIG (reference sequence). The CDR3 has 17 residues. The CDR3, as DNA: TGTGCCTGGAGTTACCCAACCGGTTTTTCCTATAATTCACCCCTCCACTTT. It yields the protein CAWSYPTGFSYNSPLHF.

CDR3 region: CASSLRVAWNTEAFF. The CDR3 region has the DNA TGTGCCAGCAGCTTGAGGGTAGCGTGGAACACTGAAGCTTTCTTT. The chain employs TRBV5-5 and TRBJ1-1; D gene unclear. V lost 1 base to trimming and J lost 1 base, with 11 bases between them. Germline V gene data show CDR1 as SGHKS and CDR2 as YYEKEE (reference sequence). The CDR3 contains 15 residues.

This chain connects TRBV20-1 to TRBJ2-1, with TRBD2 matching over 10 bases. Germline-derived CDR1 and CDR2 are DFQATT and SNEGSKA (reference sequence). The CDR3 has 13 residues. V dropped 6 bases and J dropped 5; count of bases not matched to a gene: 4. The CDR3 DNA is TGCAGTGCGAGGACTAGCGGAGACAATGAGCAGTTCTTC. Its translation: CSARTSGDNEQFF.

The V gene is TRBV5-6, the J gene TRBJ1-4, with D unresolved. CDR1 and CDR2 (germline): SGHDT, YYEEEE. The CDR3 totals 18 residues. Trimming stripped 1 base from V and 0 bases from J, with 16 bases between. The CDR3 loop reads CASSLNGRRASTNEKLFF. As DNA, the CDR3 is TGTGCCAGCAGCTTGAACGGGCGAAGGGCTTCAACTAATGAAAAACTGTTTTTT.

This clonotype was observed a handful of times. The chain carries TRBV6-5 and TRBJ2-7, with D possibly being TRBD2 (8 bases). Trimming removed 1 base from V and 3 bases from J, with 19 bases in between. The germline V gene encodes CDR1 MNHEY and CDR2 SVGAGI. CDR3 length equals 17 residues. Here the CDR3 DNA reads TGTGCCAGCAGTTACTTTCCGGAGGGGGCGGGAGGCTACGAGCAGTACTTC. It encodes CASSYFPEGAGGYEQYF.

The chain recombines TRBV27 with TRBJ2-1; D gene unclear. Germline CDR1 and CDR2: MNHEY and SMNVEV (reference sequence). V lost 5 bases to trimming and J lost 0 bases, with 8 bases between them. CDR3 length: 14 amino acids. CDR3 bases: TGTGCCAGCAGTCAGGCGAGCTCCTACAATGAGCAGTTCTTC. Translation gives CASSQASSYNEQFF.

The CDR3 loop reads CAWSVSWEGGSQYF. The CDR3 region has the DNA TGTGCCTGGAGTGTATCATGGGAAGGTGGATCCCAGTACTTC. V gene TRBV30 combines with J gene TRBJ2-4; no clear D. V lost 0 bases to trimming and J lost 13 bases, with 19 bases between them. This CDR3 is 14 amino acids long. CDR1 GTSNPN and CDR2 SVGIG come from the germline V gene (reference sequence).

The chain has TRBV2 and TRBJ1-5; D is possibly TRBD1 (5 bases). The V gene lost 4 bases and the J gene lost 4 bases, with 11 bases spanning the gap. CDR3 length: 14 residues. The V gene's germline CDR1 is SNHLY and CDR2 FYNNEI. In DNA form, the CDR3 reads TGTGCCAGCAGTGGCCGACAGCCTAATCAGCCCCAGCATTTT. Residues: CASSGRQPNQPQHF.

V is TRBV18 and J is TRBJ1-2, with D perhaps matching TRBD1 (5 bases). V was pared by 6 bases and J by 0 bases, with 14 bases between. This CDR3 region has 15 residues. The germline gives CDR1 KGHSH, CDR2 LQKENI. As DNA, the CDR3 is TGTGCCAGCTCCGTCCGGGACCTGACTAACTATGGCTACACCTTC. Protein product: CASSVRDLTNYGYTF.

V and J are TRBV6-5 and TRBJ2-1; TRBD1 agrees at 12 bases. Germline CDR1 reads MNHEY; CDR2 reads SVGAGI. V shed 6 bases, J shed 3 bases, and the junction held 3 bases outside the gene matches. The length of the CDR3 is 15 residues. CDR3 loop: CASRGTGGVYNEQFF. CDR3 in DNA: TGTGCCAGCAGGGGGACAGGGGGCGTCTACAATGAGCAGTTCTTC.

The V gene is TRBV14, the J gene TRBJ2-1; D is unclear. The CDR3 contains 13 residues. Looked up from germline, CDR1 is SGHDN and CDR2 is FVKESK. Trimming left V 2 bases short and J 9 bases short, with 11 bases between. The CDR3 sequence is CASSQWRQAEQFF. The DNA of the CDR3 is TGTGCCAGCAGCCAATGGCGGCAGGCTGAGCAGTTCTTC.

This chain joins TRBV30 and TRBJ1-5, with D possibly being TRBD1 (6 bases). CDR1 is GTSNPN, CDR2 SVGIG, per germline (reference sequence). With 3 bases removed from V and 7 bases from J, the gap between germline ends came to 19 bases. The CDR3 is 15 amino acids. The CDR3 DNA sequence: TGTGCCTGGAGCCACACAGGGAATGTACGCCAGCCCCAGCATTTT. Translating it yields CAWSHTGNVRQPQHF.

This clonotype was observed a few times. The rearrangement links TRBV7-4 to TRBJ2-5, with D possibly matching TRBD1 (6 bases). The CDR3 loop spans 14 amino acids. Trimming removed 4 bases from V and 2 bases from J, with 11 bases in between. Germline assignment: CDR1 SGHVT and CDR2 SQSDAQ. The chain's CDR3 is CASSWGQQQETQYF. CDR3 bases: TGTGCCAGCAGCTGGGGGCAACAGCAAGAGACCCAGTACTTC.

The chain links TRBV15 to TRBJ1-5, with 8 positions matching TRBD1. Germline V gene data show CDR1 as LNHNV and CDR2 as YYDKDF (reference sequence). The trim removed 1 base at V and 6 bases at J, leaving 8 bases unmatched. CDR3 size: 16 residues. CDR3 amino acids: CATSRGDRGSGQPQHF. Written as DNA, the CDR3 is TGTGCCACCAGCAGAGGTGACAGGGGAAGTGGTCAGCCCCAGCATTTT.

This clonotype was counted once. V is TRBV2 and J is TRBJ1-2; no clear D gene. The V and J ends lost 8 bases and 0 bases respectively, with 10 bases between them. This CDR3 contains 13 residues. The germline V gene has CDR1 SNHLY and CDR2 FYNNEI. CDR3 amino acids: CASPAASNYGYTF. The DNA for the CDR3 is TGTGCCAGCCCTGCAGCGTCTAACTATGGCTACACCTTC.

The J gene is TRBJ2-1, the V gene TRBV9; possibly TRBD2 for D (6 bases). From germline, CDR1 is SGDLS and CDR2 YYNGEE. The CDR3 is made up of 15 amino acids. Trimming took off 0 bases at V and 3 bases at J, with 10 bases between the two ends. The CDR3 spells CASSVAAGFYNEQFF. In DNA, the CDR3 is TGTGCCAGCAGCGTAGCGGCGGGATTCTACAATGAGCAGTTCTTC.

This rearrangement joins TRBV2 to TRBJ2-1, with TRBD2 identical over 7 bases. CDR1 and CDR2 from the germline V gene are SNHLY and FYNNEI. The CDR3 spans 13 residues. The trim removed 8 bases at V and 9 bases at J, leaving 10 bases unmatched. This CDR3 is CASGLAVTGEQFF. CDR3 in DNA: TGTGCCAGCGGGCTAGCGGTGACGGGTGAGCAGTTCTTC.

The CDR3 DNA follows: TGTGCCACCAGTGATCCCAAGGGACAGCCCCAGCATTTT. Amino acids: CATSDPKGQPQHF. The V and J genes are TRBV24-1 and TRBJ1-5; D is unresolved. The CDR3 has 13 amino acids. V was cut by 3 bases and J by 7 bases, with 9 bases left in between. Germline V gives CDR1 KGHDR, CDR2 SFDVKD.

For this clonotype: This clone may be a read error of a much larger clone one base away. This chain uses TRBV9 with TRBJ1-4; D perhaps matches TRBD1 (5 bases). Germline values: CDR1 SGDLS, CDR2 YYNGEE. This CDR3 is built from 15 residues. The CDR3 nucleotides are TGTGCCAGCAGCGCGAGGGAACAGGTTGGGGAAAAACGGTTTTTT. Its protein product is CASSAREQVGEKRFF.